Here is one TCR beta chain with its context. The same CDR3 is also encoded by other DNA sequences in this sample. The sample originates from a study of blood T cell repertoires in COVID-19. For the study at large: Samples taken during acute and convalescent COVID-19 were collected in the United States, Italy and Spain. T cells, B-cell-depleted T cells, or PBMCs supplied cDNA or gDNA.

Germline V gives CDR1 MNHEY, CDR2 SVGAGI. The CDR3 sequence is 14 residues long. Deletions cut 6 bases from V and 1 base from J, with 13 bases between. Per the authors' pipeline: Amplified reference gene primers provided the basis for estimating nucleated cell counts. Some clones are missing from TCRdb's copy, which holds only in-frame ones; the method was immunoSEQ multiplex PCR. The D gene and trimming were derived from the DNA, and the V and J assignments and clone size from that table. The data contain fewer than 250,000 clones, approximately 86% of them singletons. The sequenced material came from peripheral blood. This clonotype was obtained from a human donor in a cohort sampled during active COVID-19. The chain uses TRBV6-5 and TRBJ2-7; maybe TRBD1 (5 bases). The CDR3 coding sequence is TGTGCCAGCAGAAGAGACAGAGCGTCCTACGAGCAGTACTTC. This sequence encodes CASRRDRASYEQYF.